The clone carrying this T cell receptor (beta chain) was seen more than once but under ten times. The antigen is undetermined. With 1 base removed from V and 5 bases from J, the gap between germline ends came to 8 bases. In germline, CDR1 is LGHNT, CDR2 FRNRAP. CDR3 length: 13 residues. They built TCR cDNA with 5'RACE template switching, a step that put in a universal primer site and UMIs. TCRdb fed the 5' RACE reads into MiXCR, producing one record per CDR3 protein. The table has around 70,000 distinct CDR3 sequences, 7.1% seen once. These data originate in a study of T cells after yellow fever vaccination. The wider study: SMART-Seq v4 Ultra Low Input served to prepare low-cell-number fractions.

Overall study results and limits: Booster sampling recovered most clones from primary vaccination (96% CD4, 80% to 90% CD8).

This TCR was sampled from a young man who received the YFV17D yellow fever vaccine. Here the sequenced sample was CD8+ T cells sorted from PBMCs, taken 5 to 6 days after the first yellow fever vaccination. The chain carries TRBV12-5 and TRBJ1-1; D is unclear. CDR3 nucleotide sequence: TGTGCTAGTGGTTTGGGGGTTCTGACTGAAGCTTTCTTT. Translating it yields CASGLGVLTEAFF.